This section outlines one T cell receptor beta chain sequence together with its context. Its antigen is as yet unknown. The source of the sample is a study of identifying expanded T cells in peripheral blood. Study-level findings and limits: Roughly two-week clone count variance significantly increased as total template count grew. Technical replicates showed about 1.2 changed clones; about two weeks about 16; four weeks 19.

Losses at the gene ends were 1 base for V and 4 bases for J; bases not matched to a gene: 4. This CDR3 is 15 amino acids long. Germline V gene data show CDR1 as SGHVS and CDR2 as FNYEAQ. Here immunoSEQ multiplex PCR was the method, and the copy in TCRdb shows in-frame clones only, minus some. The sample yields about 100,000 clones, roughly 90% seen once. The material sequenced was blood. V gene TRBV7-6 combines with J gene TRBJ2-3, with 8 bases fitting TRBD1. This sequence was found in a person between 18 and 69 years old in good health. CDR3 sequence: CASSLVQQGADTQYF. CDR3 DNA: TGTGCCAGCAGCTTAGTTCAACAGGGGGCAGATACGCAGTATTTT.